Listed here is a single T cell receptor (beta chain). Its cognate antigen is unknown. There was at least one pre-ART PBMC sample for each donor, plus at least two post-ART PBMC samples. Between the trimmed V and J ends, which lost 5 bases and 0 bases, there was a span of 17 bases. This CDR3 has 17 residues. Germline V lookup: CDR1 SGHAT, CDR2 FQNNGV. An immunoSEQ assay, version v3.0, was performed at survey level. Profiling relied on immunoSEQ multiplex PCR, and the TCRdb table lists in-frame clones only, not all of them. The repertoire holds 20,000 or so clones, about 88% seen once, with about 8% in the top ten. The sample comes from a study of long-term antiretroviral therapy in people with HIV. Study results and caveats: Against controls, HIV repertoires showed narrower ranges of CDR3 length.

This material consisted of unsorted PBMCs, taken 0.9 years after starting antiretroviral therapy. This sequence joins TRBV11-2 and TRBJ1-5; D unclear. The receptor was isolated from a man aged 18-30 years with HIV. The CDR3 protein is CASSPTSDDYSNQPQHF. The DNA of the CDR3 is TGTGCCAGCAGCCCTACCTCGGACGATTATAGCAATCAGCCCCAGCATTTT.